A selection of T cell receptor beta chains follows, all from one sample in a study of T cells in Graves' hyperthyroidism and ophthalmopathy. TCRdb re-called the multiplex PCR reads with MiXCR, one entry per CDR3 protein. The profile shows about 690,000 distinct CDR3 sequences, 15% to 20% of them singletons. The sequenced material came from blood. All receptors come from a middle-aged man with Graves' hyperthyroidism. Each CDR3 is given with its conserved first and last residue. A D gene is named only where the DNA matches it firmly. Expanded clones are given a class, and other clones once, few, many or no size at all.

abundance: many; j_gene: TRBJ1-4; d_gene: .; v_gene: TRBV10-3; len: 14; CDR3aa: CAISAGRGNEKLFF; CDR3nt: TGTGCCATCAGTGCGGGCAGGGGCAATGAAAAACTGTTTTTT
abundance: .; j_gene: TRBJ2-5; d_gene: TRBD2; v_gene: TRBV6-5; len: 16; CDR3aa: CASSYGAGGIQETQYF; CDR3nt: TGTGCCAGCAGTTACGGGGCGGGAGGGATACAAGAGACCCAGTACTTC
abundance: few; j_gene: TRBJ1-1; d_gene: .; v_gene: TRBV7-2; len: 14; CDR3aa: CASSLTSGNTEAFF; CDR3nt: TGTGCCAGCAGCTTAACCTCAGGGAACACTGAAGCTTTCTTT
abundance: many; j_gene: TRBJ2-5; d_gene: TRBD2; v_gene: TRBV7-8; len: 15; CDR3aa: CASSKTSGSEETQYF; CDR3nt: TGTGCCAGCAGCAAGACTAGCGGGAGTGAAGAGACCCAGTACTTC
abundance: many; j_gene: TRBJ2-7; d_gene: TRBD1; v_gene: TRBV24-1; len: 18; CDR3aa: CATSDPGAGGQGAYEQYF; CDR3nt: TGTGCCACCAGTGATCCCGGGGCCGGAGGACAGGGGGCCTACGAGCAGTACTTC
abundance: .; j_gene: TRBJ2-7; d_gene: TRBD2; v_gene: TRBV10-2; len: 14; CDR3aa: CASSPGLVVYEQYF; CDR3nt: TGCGCCAGCAGCCCGGGACTAGTAGTCTACGAGCAGTACTTT
abundance: few; j_gene: TRBJ2-1; d_gene: TRBD2; v_gene: TRBV9; len: 15; CDR3aa: CASSKGLGNYNEQFF; CDR3nt: TGTGCCAGCAGCAAAGGACTAGGGAATTACAATGAGCAGTTCTTC
abundance: .; j_gene: TRBJ2-2; d_gene: TRBD2; v_gene: TRBV2; len: 16; CDR3aa: CASRETSGILPGELFF; CDR3nt: TGTGCCAGCAGAGAGACTAGCGGGATACTCCCCGGGGAGCTGTTTTTT
abundance: few; j_gene: TRBJ2-1; d_gene: TRBD2; v_gene: TRBV6-2/TRBV6-3; len: 17; CDR3aa: CASSYSVRSGMSNERFF; CDR3nt: TGTGCCAGCAGTTACTCCGTTAGGAGCGGGATGAGCAATGAGCGGTTCTTC
abundance: many; j_gene: TRBJ2-3; d_gene: .; v_gene: TRBV28; len: 14; CDR3aa: CASSFGGNTDTQYF; CDR3nt: TGTGCCAGCAGTTTCGGTGGGAACACAGATACGCAGTATTTT
abundance: many; j_gene: TRBJ1-1; d_gene: TRBD1; v_gene: TRBV27; len: 15; CDR3aa: CASSSRGQYNTEAFF; CDR3nt: TGTGCCAGCAGTTCAAGGGGACAGTATAACACTGAAGCTTTCTTT
abundance: many; j_gene: TRBJ2-5; d_gene: .; v_gene: TRBV6-1; len: 16; CDR3aa: CASSEAAGPHQETQYF; CDR3nt: TGTGCCAGCAGTGAAGCTGCGGGACCCCACCAAGAGACCCAGTACTTC
abundance: many; j_gene: TRBJ2-3; d_gene: TRBD2; v_gene: TRBV11-2; len: 15; CDR3aa: CASSFTSGTPDTQYF; CDR3nt: TGTGCCAGCAGCTTTACTAGCGGGACGCCAGATACGCAGTATTTT
abundance: many; j_gene: TRBJ2-5; d_gene: TRBD1; v_gene: TRBV28; len: 19; CDR3aa: CASSSPTSTGGGARETQYF; CDR3nt: TGTGCCAGCAGTTCCCCAACATCGACAGGGGGCGGGGCGCGAGAGACCCAGTACTTC
abundance: few; j_gene: TRBJ2-1; d_gene: .; v_gene: TRBV10-3; len: 14; CDR3aa: CAISVGTNNNEQFF; CDR3nt: TGTGCCATCAGTGTGGGAACAAACAACAATGAGCAGTTCTTC
abundance: many; j_gene: TRBJ2-1; d_gene: .; v_gene: TRBV7-6; len: 15; CDR3aa: CASSFESGIWNEQFF; CDR3nt: TGTGCCAGCAGCTTTGAGTCAGGGATTTGGAATGAGCAGTTCTTC
abundance: few; j_gene: TRBJ1-4; d_gene: TRBD1; v_gene: TRBV7-6; len: 14; CDR3aa: CASSLTGKSGKLFF; CDR3nt: TGTGCCAGCAGCCTGACAGGGAAGTCGGGGAAACTGTTTTTT
abundance: many; j_gene: TRBJ2-7; d_gene: TRBD2; v_gene: TRBV10-3; len: 15; CDR3aa: CAISEGTSGDYEQYF; CDR3nt: TGTGCCATCAGTGAGGGGACTAGCGGGGACTACGAGCAGTACTTC
abundance: many; j_gene: TRBJ2-7; d_gene: TRBD1; v_gene: TRBV11-2; len: 14; CDR3aa: CASSPGTGGLEQYF; CDR3nt: TGTGCCAGCAGCCCCGGGACAGGGGGGCTCGAGCAGTACTTC
abundance: many; j_gene: TRBJ1-5; d_gene: .; v_gene: TRBV6-2/TRBV6-3; len: 14; CDR3aa: CASSYGPLNQPQHF; CDR3nt: TGTGCCAGCAGTTACGGGCCTTTAAATCAGCCCCAGCATTTT
abundance: few; j_gene: TRBJ2-7; d_gene: .; v_gene: TRBV10-3; len: 11; CDR3aa: CAIRGRGSLYF; CDR3nt: TGTGCCATCAGGGGACGGGGCTCGCTGTACTTC
abundance: many; j_gene: TRBJ1-2; d_gene: .; v_gene: TRBV5-8; len: 14; CDR3aa: CASNLGDMTYGYTF; CDR3nt: TGTGCCAGCAACTTGGGTGACATGACTTATGGCTACACCTTC
abundance: few; j_gene: TRBJ2-7; d_gene: .; v_gene: TRBV3-1; len: 15; CDR3aa: CASSQKSRVPYEQYF; CDR3nt: TGTGCCAGCAGCCAAAAGTCCAGGGTACCCTACGAGCAGTACTTC
abundance: few; j_gene: TRBJ2-7; d_gene: TRBD2; v_gene: TRBV29-1; len: 13; CDR3aa: CSASSGRSREQYF; CDR3nt: TGCAGCGCCTCTAGCGGGAGGTCTCGGGAGCAGTACTTC
abundance: many; j_gene: TRBJ2-2; d_gene: .; v_gene: TRBV7-9; len: 15; CDR3aa: CASSLVSGDTGELFF; CDR3nt: TGTGCCAGCAGCTTAGTGTCAGGGGACACCGGGGAGCTGTTTTTT
abundance: many; j_gene: TRBJ2-3; d_gene: TRBD2; v_gene: TRBV7-3; len: 16; CDR3aa: CASSLWTGGGTDTQYF; CDR3nt: TGTGCCAGCAGCTTATGGACGGGAGGGGGCACAGATACGCAGTATTTT
abundance: many; j_gene: TRBJ2-1; d_gene: .; v_gene: TRBV28; len: 12; CDR3aa: CASSLRSNEQFF; CDR3nt: TGTGCCAGCAGTCTACGATCCAATGAGCAGTTCTTC
abundance: few; j_gene: TRBJ1-5; d_gene: .; v_gene: TRBV5-4; len: 13; CDR3aa: CASSTGSGQPQHF; CDR3nt: TGTGCCAGCAGTACAGGGTCAGGTCAGCCCCAGCATTTT
abundance: many; j_gene: TRBJ2-7; d_gene: .; v_gene: TRBV7-6; len: 15; CDR3aa: CASSFLAGVRQEQYF; CDR3nt: TGTGCCAGCAGCTTCCTAGCAGGAGTACGGCAGGAGCAGTACTTC
abundance: many; j_gene: TRBJ2-7; d_gene: TRBD1; v_gene: TRBV18; len: 16; CDR3aa: CASSPFGTGDSYEQYF; CDR3nt: TGTGCCAGCTCACCCTTCGGGACAGGGGATTCCTACGAGCAGTACTTC
abundance: many; j_gene: TRBJ2-3; d_gene: .; v_gene: TRBV7-9; len: 13; CDR3aa: CASSGLTADTQYF; CDR3nt: TGTGCCAGCAGTGGATTGACGGCAGATACGCAGTATTTT
abundance: many; j_gene: TRBJ2-1; d_gene: .; v_gene: TRBV10-3; len: 14; CDR3aa: CAITALAGLAEQFF; CDR3nt: TGTGCCATCACGGCCTTGGCGGGTCTGGCTGAGCAGTTCTTC
abundance: few; j_gene: TRBJ1-4; d_gene: .; v_gene: TRBV4-3; len: 14; CDR3aa: CASSQGGLSEKLFF; CDR3nt: TGCGCCAGCAGCCAAGGAGGACTCTCTGAAAAACTGTTTTTT
abundance: .; j_gene: TRBJ2-5; d_gene: TRBD2; v_gene: TRBV9; len: 15; CDR3aa: CASSGLPGLAETQYF; CDR3nt: TGTGCCAGCAGCGGCCTTCCGGGACTAGCGGAGACCCAGTACTTC
abundance: few; j_gene: TRBJ2-7; d_gene: .; v_gene: TRBV5-1; len: 14; CDR3aa: CASSVIGLGYEQYF; CDR3nt: TGCGCCAGCAGCGTGATCGGACTCGGCTACGAGCAGTACTTC
abundance: few; j_gene: TRBJ2-3; d_gene: .; v_gene: TRBV10-3; len: 13; CDR3aa: CAISPEPPHTQYF; CDR3nt: TGTGCCATCAGTCCAGAACCTCCACATACGCAGTATTTT
abundance: few; j_gene: TRBJ2-4; d_gene: .; v_gene: TRBV10-3; len: 15; CDR3aa: CAISESAIRGNIQYF; CDR3nt: TGTGCCATCAGTGAGTCGGCAATTCGGGGGAACATTCAGTACTTC
abundance: many; j_gene: TRBJ1-2; d_gene: .; v_gene: TRBV6-5; len: 13; CDR3aa: CASSYKRLGGYTF; CDR3nt: TGTGCCAGCAGTTACAAAAGACTAGGTGGCTACACCTTC
abundance: .; j_gene: TRBJ2-1; d_gene: TRBD1; v_gene: TRBV18; len: 16; CDR3aa: CASSFPRTGEHNEQFF; CDR3nt: TGTGCCAGCTCATTTCCTCGGACAGGGGAACACAATGAGCAGTTCTTC
abundance: many; j_gene: TRBJ2-7; d_gene: .; v_gene: TRBV27; len: 14; CDR3aa: CASSLGGRGYEQYF; CDR3nt: TGTGCCAGCAGTTTAGGAGGGAGAGGGTACGAGCAGTACTTC
abundance: .; j_gene: TRBJ1-4; d_gene: TRBD1; v_gene: TRBV19; len: 12; CDR3aa: CASRDRVEKLFF; CDR3nt: TGTGCCAGTAGGGACAGGGTCGAAAAACTGTTTTTT
abundance: few; j_gene: TRBJ1-2; d_gene: TRBD1; v_gene: TRBV19; len: 14; CDR3aa: CASSSGTGVRGYTF; CDR3nt: TGTGCCAGTAGTTCAGGGACAGGGGTACGCGGCTACACCTTC
abundance: .; j_gene: TRBJ2-3; d_gene: TRBD2; v_gene: TRBV2; len: 16; CDR3aa: CASSQRLAGSTDTQYF; CDR3nt: TGTGCCAGCAGTCAGAGACTAGCGGGTTCCACAGATACGCAGTATTTT
abundance: many; j_gene: TRBJ2-7; d_gene: .; v_gene: TRBV12-3/TRBV12-4; len: 15; CDR3aa: CASSRSGPSPDEQYF; CDR3nt: TGTGCCAGCAGTCGATCAGGCCCTAGCCCCGACGAGCAGTACTTC
abundance: few; j_gene: TRBJ2-1; d_gene: TRBD2; v_gene: TRBV30; len: 16; CDR3aa: CAWSDLTSGSYNEQFF; CDR3nt: TGTGCCTGGAGTGATCTAACTAGCGGGAGCTACAATGAGCAGTTCTTC
abundance: many; j_gene: TRBJ2-1; d_gene: .; v_gene: TRBV11-2; len: 14; CDR3aa: CASSLEPGTNEQFF; CDR3nt: TGTGCCAGCAGCTTAGAACCAGGGACGAATGAGCAGTTCTTC